These 24 T cell receptor beta chains were all obtained from the same sample, sequenced in a study of pediatric ulcerative colitis. This table comes from immunoSEQ multiplex PCR, and its TCRdb copy is limited to in-frame clones, with some not included. The sample consists of 60,000 to 75,000 clones, 77% of them appearing once. Material for sequencing was blood. The source of these receptors is a boy younger than 18 with moderate ulcerative colitis.

The genes are TRBV5-4 and TRBJ1-1; 8 nucleotides agree with TRBD1. J gave up 3 bases and V 6 bases, and 7 bases lay outside the gene matches. Germline values: CDR1 SGHNT, CDR2 YYREEE (reference sequence). This CDR3 has 14 amino acids. For the CDR3, the DNA is TGTGCCAGCACCCGGAAACAGGGGGACACTGAAGCTTTCTTT. Translation: CASTRKQGDTEAFF. Full variable domain (outside the CDR3, taken from reference TRBV5-4 and TRBJ1-1): ETGVTQSPTHLIKTRGQQVTLRCSSQSGHNTVSWYQQALGQGPQFIFQYYREEENGRGNFPPRFSGLQFPNYSSELNVNALELDDSALYLCASTRKQGDTEAFFGQGTRLTVV.

This chain connects TRBV19 to TRBJ2-1; TRBD2 matches 10 bases. Germline V gives CDR1 LNHDA, CDR2 SQIVND (reference sequence). The CDR3 sequence is 16 residues long. The junction had 7 bases not matched to a gene; V was cut back by 5 bases and J by 3 bases. The CDR3 protein is CASSRTGLANYNEQFF. The CDR3 nucleotides read TGTGCCAGTAGTCGGACGGGACTAGCGAACTACAATGAGCAGTTCTTC.

The J gene is TRBJ1-6, the V gene TRBV2; TRBD1 matches at 7 bases. This CDR3 comprises 17 residues. The trim removed 6 bases at V and 8 bases at J, leaving 16 bases unmatched. In germline, CDR1 is SNHLY, CDR2 FYNNEI. The CDR3 here is CASSDGLDRVGYSPLHF. The DNA for the CDR3 is TGTGCCAGCAGCGACGGACTAGACAGGGTAGGTTATTCACCCCTCCACTTT.

The chain combines TRBV7-2 with TRBJ2-5, with D possibly matching TRBD2 (5 bases). CDR1 is SGHTA and CDR2 is FQGNSA in the germline V gene. The V gene lost 8 bases and the J gene lost 3 bases, with 16 bases spanning the gap. The CDR3 length is 14 residues. CDR3 sequence reads: CASRLLRTEETQYF. CDR3 DNA: TGTGCCAGCCGACTACTGAGGACGGAAGAGACCCAGTACTTC.

The rearrangement joins TRBV11-2 to TRBJ1-1, with D uncertain. This CDR3 region has 14 residues. Germline V gene data show CDR1 as SGHAT and CDR2 as FQNNGV. Between the trimmed V and J ends, which lost 4 bases and 0 bases, there was a span of 9 bases. CDR3: CASSSKHLNTEAFF. CDR3 nucleotides: TGTGCCAGCAGCTCTAAACACCTGAACACTGAAGCTTTCTTT. The full variable domain, in which reference TRBV11-2 and TRBJ1-1 provide the parts outside the CDR3, is EAGVAQSPRYKIIEKRQSVAFWCNPISGHATLYWYQQILGQGPKLLIQFQNNGVVDDSQLPKDRFSAERLKGVDSTLKIQPAKLEDSAVYLCASSSKHLNTEAFFGQGTRLTVV.

This chain connects TRBV5-1 to TRBJ2-4; 8 bases are shared with TRBD1. CDR1 SGHRS and CDR2 YFSETQ come from the germline V gene. V dropped 1 base and J dropped 12; count of bases not matched to a gene: 9. The CDR3 runs to 14 residues. The CDR3 protein is CASSLTRDRRPQYF. The DNA of the CDR3 is TGCGCCAGCAGCTTGACTCGGGACAGGAGACCTCAGTACTTC.

The rearrangement links TRBV11-2 to TRBJ2-5; TRBD2 aligns across 12 bases. V shed 5 bases, J shed 2 bases, and the junction held 3 bases outside the gene matches. This CDR3 is built from 15 residues. Germline CDR1 SGHAT, CDR2 FQNNGV. The CDR3 DNA is TGTGCCAGCAGCCTCGGACTAGCGGGACAAGAGACCCAGTACTTC. Translation: CASSLGLAGQETQYF. The full variable domain, its missing parts supplied by reference TRBV11-2 and TRBJ2-5, is EAGVAQSPRYKIIEKRQSVAFWCNPISGHATLYWYQQILGQGPKLLIQFQNNGVVDDSQLPKDRFSAERLKGVDSTLKIQPAKLEDSAVYLCASSLGLAGQETQYFGPGTRLLVL.

The chain links TRBV5-1 to TRBJ2-2; 10 nucleotides line up with TRBD1. J gave up 4 bases and V 3 bases, and 3 bases lay outside the gene matches. CDR3 length: 15 amino acids. Germline-derived CDR1 and CDR2 are SGHRS and YFSETQ. CDR3 nucleotides: TGCGCCAGCAGCTCGAGGGACAGGGGCACCGGGGAGCTGTTTTTT. Its protein product is CASSSRDRGTGELFF.

V gene TRBV5-1 combines with J gene TRBJ1-1; possible D gene TRBD1, 5 bases. Germline V gives CDR1 SGHRS, CDR2 YFSETQ. This CDR3 contains 13 residues. The germline V and J ends were trimmed by 5 bases and 7 bases, with 15 bases remaining between them. The CDR3 protein is CASRNRDGGEAFF. The CDR3 DNA reads TGCGCCAGCAGGAACCGGGACGGGGGTGAAGCTTTCTTT.

The chain recombines TRBV7-2 with TRBJ2-3; D gene unclear. Germline loops: CDR1 SGHTA, CDR2 FQGNSA. This CDR3 has 14 residues. With 8 bases removed from V and 2 bases from J, the gap between germline ends came to 14 bases. The chain's CDR3 is CASVGGADTDTQYF. The CDR3 DNA reads as TGTGCCAGCGTCGGCGGAGCCGACACAGATACGCAGTATTTT. Full variable domain (remainder filled in from reference TRBV7-2 and TRBJ2-3): GAGVSQSPSNKVTEKGKDVELRCDPISGHTALYWYRQSLGQGLEFLIYFQGNSAPDKSGLPSDRFSAERTGGSVSTLTIQRTQQEDSAVYLCASVGGADTDTQYFGPGTRLTVL.

The chain employs TRBV18 and TRBJ1-5; 7 bases map to TRBD1. Trimming cost V 5 bases and J 3 bases; bases outside gene matches: 7. The CDR3 totals 15 residues. Per germline, CDR1 KGHSH and CDR2 LQKENI. The CDR3: CASSADRAANQPQHF. Here the CDR3 DNA reads TGTGCCAGCTCAGCTGACAGGGCCGCCAATCAGCCCCAGCATTTT.

V and J are TRBV6-5 and TRBJ1-2; TRBD1 matches 10 bases. The junction had 3 bases not matched to a gene; V was cut back by 2 bases and J by 6 bases. CDR3 size: 14 residues. The germline V gene has CDR1 MNHEY and CDR2 SVGAGI. The CDR3: CASSYHGTGDGYTF. CDR3 bases: TGTGCCAGCAGTTACCACGGGACAGGGGATGGCTACACCTTC.

The rearrangement uses TRBV6-5 and TRBJ1-2, with 9 bases matching TRBD1. CDR3 length: 13 residues. The trim removed 7 bases at V and 8 bases at J, leaving 8 bases unmatched. Germline values: CDR1 MNHEY, CDR2 SVGAGI. CDR3 amino acids: CASTEQGAQGYTF. DNA for the CDR3: TGTGCCAGCACCGAACAGGGGGCCCAAGGCTACACCTTC.

The J gene is TRBJ1-1, the V gene TRBV7-2; D is undetermined. This CDR3 has 14 amino acids. Germline V CDR1 and CDR2: SGHTA, FQGNSA. Trimming removed 1 base at V and 3 bases at J, with 9 bases between. Written as DNA, the CDR3 is TGTGCCAGCAGCTTAGTTCGGGGTGACACTGAAGCTTTCTTT. This gives the protein CASSLVRGDTEAFF.

The V call is TRBV5-4, the J call TRBJ2-2; no definite D call. Germline loops: CDR1 SGHNT, CDR2 YYREEE (reference sequence). The CDR3 covers 14 residues. V shed 0 bases and J shed 2 bases, with 5 bases lying between them. The DNA of the CDR3 is TGTGCCAGCAGCTTGGAGATCAACACCGGGGAGCTGTTTTTT. Translated: CASSLEINTGELFF.

V usage is TRBV19 and J usage is TRBJ2-2; 8 bases match TRBD1. Germline V lookup: CDR1 LNHDA, CDR2 SQIVND (reference sequence). V was clipped by 7 bases and J by 6 bases; unmatched bases: 7. The CDR3 runs 14 residues. The CDR3 region has the DNA TGTGCCAGTAATAAGGACAGGGAGGCCGGGGAGCTGTTTTTT. Amino acids: CASNKDREAGELFF. Combining the CDR3 with reference TRBV19 and TRBJ2-2 gives the whole variable domain DGGITQSPKYLFRKEGQNVTLSCEQNLNHDAMYWYRQDPGQGLRLIYYSQIVNDFQKGDIAEGYSVSREKKESFPLTVTSAQKNPTAFYLCASNKDREAGELFFGEGSRLTVL.

The chain joins TRBV5-4 to TRBJ2-1, with D perhaps TRBD2 (5 bases). V lost 7 bases and J lost 6, with 17 bases in between. The CDR3 has 14 amino acids. Germline values: CDR1 SGHNT, CDR2 YYREEE (reference sequence). CDR3 nucleotides: TGTGCCAGCCAGGCTACGAGGGCCCTCAATGAGCAGTTCTTC. It encodes CASQATRALNEQFF. The whole variable domain, remainder taken from reference TRBV5-4 and TRBJ2-1, is ETGVTQSPTHLIKTRGQQVTLRCSSQSGHNTVSWYQQALGQGPQFIFQYYREEENGRGNFPPRFSGLQFPNYSSELNVNALELDDSALYLCASQATRALNEQFFGPGTRLTVL.

The rearrangement uses TRBV6-5 and TRBJ2-3, with 8 bases that match TRBD1. J lost 3 bases, V lost 2 bases, and 7 bases had no gene match. The CDR3 runs 16 residues. Germline V gene sequence: CDR1 MNHEY, CDR2 SVGAGI. The CDR3 reads CASSYLGQATTDTQYF. The CDR3 region has the DNA TGTGCCAGCAGTTACCTGGGACAGGCAACGACAGATACGCAGTATTTT.

This chain uses TRBV5-1 with TRBJ1-1; TRBD1 is a possible D gene (5 bases). Germline CDR1 SGHRS, CDR2 YFSETQ. The CDR3 contains 15 residues. Between the trimmed V and J ends, which lost 1 base and 1 base, there was a span of 11 bases. CDR3 in DNA: TGCGCCAGCAGCTTGAGGGGAGGTGGGAACACTGAAGCTTTCTTT. Translation: CASSLRGGGNTEAFF.

The CDR3 sequence: CASSPVGRAYEQYF. The CDR3 DNA follows: TGTGCCAGCAGCCCCGTCGGCAGGGCTTACGAGCAGTACTTC. The chain carries TRBV7-2 and TRBJ2-7, with D possibly being TRBD1 (5 bases). The CDR3 spans 14 residues. Germline-derived CDR1 and CDR2 are SGHTA and FQGNSA. Between the trimmed V and J ends, which lost 5 bases and 4 bases, there was a span of 15 bases.

This clone was found a few times. The chain uses TRBV9 and TRBJ2-7; 8 bases map to TRBD2. With 2 bases clipped from V and 7 bases from J, the junction kept 8 bases outside the gene matches. Germline V gene lookup returns CDR1 SGDLS and CDR2 YYNGEE. This CDR3 spans 14 amino acids. CDR3 DNA sequence: TGTGCCAGCAGCGTTGGAGCGGGGGCCCTTGAGCAGTACTTC. Protein sequence: CASSVGAGALEQYF.

The chain couples TRBV7-9 to TRBJ1-6, with unresolved D. The CDR3 sequence is 15 residues long. Germline V gene data show CDR1 as SEHNR and CDR2 as FQNEAQ (reference sequence). The germline V and J ends were trimmed by 1 base and 8 bases, with 12 bases remaining between them. CDR3 amino acids: CASSLGLLDDSPLHF. The CDR3 DNA sequence: TGTGCCAGCAGCTTAGGGTTGCTCGACGATTCACCCCTCCACTTT.

V is TRBV11-1 and J is TRBJ1-1, with 7 bases identical to TRBD1. Losses at the gene ends were 1 base for V and 5 bases for J; bases not matched to a gene: 10. Germline CDR1 SGHAT, CDR2 FQDESV (reference sequence). This CDR3 region has 16 residues. The DNA of the CDR3 is TGTGCCAGCAGCTTAGGGGGGGCGACAGGGCAAACTGAAGCTTTCTTT. Amino acid sequence: CASSLGGATGQTEAFF.

The chain has TRBV9 and TRBJ2-7; 7 bases fit TRBD2. Germline V gene sequence: CDR1 SGDLS, CDR2 YYNGEE. J lost 3 bases, V lost 4 bases, and 10 bases had no gene match. The CDR3 covers 15 residues. In DNA form, the CDR3 reads TGTGCCAGCAGCCGGGACTCTCGGGGGGTCTACGAGCAGTACTTC. Translating it yields CASSRDSRGVYEQYF.